These 15 T cell receptor beta chains were all obtained from the same sample, sequenced in a study of control samples from healthy donors and cancer patients. Sequencing was performed with immunoSEQ multiplex PCR; in TCRdb, only in-frame clones are kept and a portion is missing. The table records 70,000 to 85,000 clones, 90% to 95% of them present only once. Material: blood. These TCRs come from a man aged 45-65 years in good health.

V and J are TRBV11-2 and TRBJ2-7, with 7 bases aligning to TRBD1. J lost 5 bases, V lost 2 bases, and 9 bases had no gene match. Germline lookup yields CDR1 SGHAT and CDR2 FQNNGV. This CDR3 has 15 residues. CDR3 residues: CASSLLRGRKDEQYF. The CDR3, as DNA: TGTGCCAGCAGCTTATTGAGGGGGCGAAAGGACGAGCAGTACTTC.

This clone was detected only once. V usage is TRBV12-3 or TRBV12-4 and J usage is TRBJ1-5; 7 bases align to TRBD1. The trim removed 6 bases at V and 2 bases at J, leaving 1 base unmatched. This CDR3 has 13 amino acids. CDR3 nucleotide sequence: TGTGCCAGCAGAGGACAGGGCAATCAGCCCCAGCATTTT. It specifies CASRGQGNQPQHF.

The count of this clone is one. V and J are TRBV10-3 and TRBJ2-1, with D perhaps TRBD1 (5 bases). The CDR3 is 14 amino acids. Deletions cut 3 bases from V and 4 bases from J, with 10 bases between. In germline, CDR1 is ENHRY, CDR2 SYGVKD. In DNA, the CDR3 is TGTGCCATCAGTGACGGCCCAGGGTACAATGAGCAGTTCTTC. Protein product: CAISDGPGYNEQFF.

This clone appeared once. The CDR3 protein is CASSTNRGEPQHF. CDR3 in DNA: TGTGCCAGTAGTACCAACCGAGGTGAGCCCCAGCATTTT. The V call is TRBV19, the J call TRBJ1-5; D is unresolved. The germline CDR1 and CDR2 sequences are LNHDA and SQIVND (reference sequence). Trimming took 4 bases from V and 8 from J, leaving 12 bases between them. This CDR3 has 13 residues.

The chain joins TRBV5-1 to TRBJ1-2; 8 nucleotides agree with TRBD1. The length of the CDR3 is 14 residues. Germline values: CDR1 SGHRS, CDR2 YFSETQ. Germline trimming cut 4 bases from V and 6 bases from J; bases unmatched to any gene: 8. DNA of the CDR3: TGCGCCAGCAGCCTGGGACAGGCCGGCCATGGCTACACCTTC. Its translation: CASSLGQAGHGYTF.

The V call is TRBV7-9, the J call TRBJ2-7; D is ambiguous. This CDR3 contains 12 residues. Germline V gene lookup returns CDR1 SEHNR and CDR2 FQNEAQ (reference sequence). V was trimmed by 2 bases and J by 5 bases, leaving 7 bases between them. CDR3 sequence reads: CASSLQENEQYF. The CDR3 bases are TGTGCCAGCAGCTTACAGGAAAACGAGCAGTACTTC.

The V call is TRBV12-5, the J call TRBJ2-7; 7 positions agree with TRBD1. CDR1 and CDR2 (germline): LGHNT, FRNRAP. V was clipped by 8 bases and J by 5 bases; unmatched bases: 24. The CDR3 is 18 residues long. CDR3 nucleotides: TGTGCTAGTAGGCGGTGGGTCCCACTGACAGGGAAGTCCCACGAGCAGTACTTC. Residues: CASRRWVPLTGKSHEQYF.

V usage is TRBV11-2 and J usage is TRBJ1-4; D is unresolved. Germline loops: CDR1 SGHAT, CDR2 FQNNGV. Trimming stripped 1 base from V and 0 bases from J, with 9 bases between. The CDR3 consists of 16 residues. CDR3 sequence: CASSLGFKPTNEKLFF. The DNA for the CDR3 is TGTGCCAGCAGCTTAGGATTCAAACCAACTAATGAAAAACTGTTTTTT.

Here the CDR3 DNA reads TGTGCCAGCAGTAGGACTAGTGGAGAGACCCAGTACTTC. It is translated as CASSRTSGETQYF. V usage is TRBV6-2 or TRBV6-3 and J usage is TRBJ2-5; 7 nucleotides align to TRBD2. The CDR3 consists of 13 residues. V shed 5 bases, J shed 4 bases, and the junction held 4 bases outside the gene matches. Germline CDR1 reads MNHEY; CDR2 reads SVGEGT.

In this sample, this clone turned up once. CDR3 in amino acids: CASSAMVYTEAFF. CDR3 in DNA: TGTGCCAGTAGTGCCATGGTCTACACTGAAGCTTTCTTT. The rearrangement joins TRBV19 to TRBJ1-1, with D hard to call. CDR3 length equals 13 residues. V lost 5 bases to trimming and J lost 3 bases, with 10 bases between them. In germline, CDR1 is LNHDA, CDR2 SQIVND (reference sequence). The variable domain in full, completed from reference TRBV19 and TRBJ1-1, reads DGGITQSPKYLFRKEGQNVTLSCEQNLNHDAMYWYRQDPGQGLRLIYYSQIVNDFQKGDIAEGYSVSREKKESFPLTVTSAQKNPTAFYLCASSAMVYTEAFFGQGTRLTVV.

The chain uses TRBV24-1 and TRBJ2-3, with 8 bases fitting TRBD1. The CDR3 contains 16 residues. V was clipped by 5 bases and J by 0 bases; unmatched bases: 6. Germline V gene lookup returns CDR1 KGHDR and CDR2 SFDVKD. In DNA form, the CDR3 reads TGTGCCACCAGTGTCATGGACAGGGATAGCACAGATACGCAGTATTTT. It translates to CATSVMDRDSTDTQYF.

The chain links TRBV19 to TRBJ1-1; D is uncertain. Germline V CDR1 and CDR2: LNHDA, SQIVND (reference sequence). V lost 2 bases and J 1 base, leaving 8 bases between the germline ends. The CDR3 totals 14 residues. The CDR3 sequence is CASSINSQNTEAFF. CDR3 in DNA: TGTGCCAGTAGTATAAACAGTCAGAACACTGAAGCTTTCTTT.

The chain has TRBV10-2 and TRBJ2-7, with D uncertain. The V end was cut by 6 bases, the J end by 6 bases, with 12 bases between. Per germline, CDR1 WSHSY and CDR2 SAAADI. The CDR3 sequence is 12 residues long. CDR3 nucleotide sequence: TGCGCCAGCAGGAAAGAAGTCTTCGAGCAGTACTTC. Protein: CASRKEVFEQYF.

This sequence joins TRBV5-1 and TRBJ1-4; D call uncertain. The CDR3 covers 14 residues. Germline V gives CDR1 SGHRS, CDR2 YFSETQ. V lost 0 bases, J lost 3 bases, and 6 bases lay in between. CDR3 nucleotide sequence: TGCGCCAGCAGCTTGGAAAGAGCTAATGAAAAACTGTTTTTT. As protein: CASSLERANEKLFF.

V usage is TRBV12-3 or TRBV12-4 and J usage is TRBJ1-1; tentative D call: TRBD1 (5 bases). This CDR3 is built from 13 residues. Trimming stripped 10 bases from V and 7 bases from J, with 19 bases between. The CDR3: CAIHLSGEVEAFF. CDR3 DNA: TGTGCCATCCATTTGTCGGGGGAAGTTGAAGCTTTCTTT.